This T cell receptor (beta chain) was sequenced for a study of human T cells and chemical hapten exposure. Stated time point: pre-sensitization, week 0. As to treatment: therapeutic diphenylcyclopropenone sensitization with weekly scalp DPC. The CDR3 spans 13 residues. The germline gives CDR1 MNHEY, CDR2 SVGEGT. Trimming took 8 bases from V and 3 from J, leaving 13 bases between them. TCRdb fed the RACE reads into MiXCR, producing one record per CDR3 protein. The data show 300,000 to 450,000 distinct CDR3 sequences, approximately 5.1% seen once. This clonotype appeared a few times. This specimen was whole blood, taken in connection with sensitization to the hapten diphenylcyclopropenone (DPC). This TCR came from a woman aged 45-59 years with alopecia areata. Some clones in this sample may be carry-over from other donors' samples. The J gene is TRBJ1-1, the V gene TRBV6-2 or TRBV6-3; no definite D call. CDR3 DNA: TGTGCCAGCGCTTGGACGGCCTACACTGAAGCTTTCTTT. It codes for CASAWTAYTEAFF.